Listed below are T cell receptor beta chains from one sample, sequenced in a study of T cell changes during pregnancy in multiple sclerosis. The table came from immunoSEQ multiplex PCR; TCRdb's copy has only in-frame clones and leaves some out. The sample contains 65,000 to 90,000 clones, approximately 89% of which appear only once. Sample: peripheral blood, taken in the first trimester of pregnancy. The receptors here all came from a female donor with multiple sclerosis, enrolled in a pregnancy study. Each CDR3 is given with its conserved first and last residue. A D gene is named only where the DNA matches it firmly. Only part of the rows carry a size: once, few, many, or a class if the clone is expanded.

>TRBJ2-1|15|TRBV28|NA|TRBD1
CASTMDRGTYNEQFF
TGTGCCAGCACCATGGACAGGGGGACCTACAATGAGCAGTTCTTC
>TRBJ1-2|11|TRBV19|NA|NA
CASSRTDGYTF
TGTGCCAGTAGCCGGACAGATGGCTACACCTTC
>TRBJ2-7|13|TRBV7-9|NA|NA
CASSFDTAYEQYF
TGTGCCAGCAGCTTCGACACGGCCTACGAGCAGTACTTC
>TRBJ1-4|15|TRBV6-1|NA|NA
CASRSRRSWDEKLFF
TGTGCCAGCAGGTCCCGGAGATCTTGGGATGAAAAACTGTTTTTT
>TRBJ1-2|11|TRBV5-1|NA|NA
CASSANYGYTF
TGCGCCAGCAGCGCGAACTATGGCTACACCTTC
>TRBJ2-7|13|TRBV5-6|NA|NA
CASSIRASYEQYF
TGTGCCAGCAGCATCAGGGCTTCCTACGAGCAGTACTTC
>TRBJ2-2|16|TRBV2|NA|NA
CASSDDGHRNTGELFF
TGTGCCAGCAGTGATGACGGACACCGAAACACCGGGGAGCTGTTTTTT
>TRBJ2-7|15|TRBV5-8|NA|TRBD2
CASSRLAGGNYEQYF
TGTGCCAGCAGCCGACTAGCGGGAGGGAACTACGAGCAGTACTTC
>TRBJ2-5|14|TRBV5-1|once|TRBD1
CASGFGTGEETQYF
TGCGCCAGTGGGTTTGGGACAGGGGAAGAGACCCAGTACTTC
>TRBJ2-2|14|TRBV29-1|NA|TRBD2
CSVGTSGNTGELFF
TGCAGCGTTGGGACTAGTGGAAACACCGGGGAGCTGTTTTTT
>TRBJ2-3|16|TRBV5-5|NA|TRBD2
CASSLEAGGFGDTQYF
TGTGCCAGCAGCTTGGAAGCGGGGGGGTTTGGAGATACGCAGTATTTT
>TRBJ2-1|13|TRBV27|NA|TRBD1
CASSWDRYNEQFF
TGTGCCAGCAGTTGGGACAGGTACAATGAGCAGTTCTTC
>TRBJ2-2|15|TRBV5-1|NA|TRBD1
CASSSGQGIVGELFF
TGCGCCAGCAGCTCCGGACAGGGAATCGTCGGGGAGCTGTTTTTT
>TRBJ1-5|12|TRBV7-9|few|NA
CASSPEAQPQHF
TGTGCCAGCAGCCCCGAGGCTCAGCCCCAGCATTTT
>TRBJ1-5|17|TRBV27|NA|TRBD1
CASSLLGTGQRNQPQHF
TGTGCCAGCAGTTTATTGGGGACAGGGCAGAGGAATCAGCCCCAGCATTTT
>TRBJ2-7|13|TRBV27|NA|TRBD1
CASRTDRSYEQYF
TGTGCCAGCAGAACGGACAGGTCCTACGAGCAGTACTTC
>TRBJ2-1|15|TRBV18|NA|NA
CASSPPSIGGNEQFF
TGTGCCAGCTCACCACCGTCGATAGGGGGCAATGAGCAGTTCTTC
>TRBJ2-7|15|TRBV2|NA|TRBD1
CASSEAGTGSYEQYF
TGTGCCAGCAGTGAAGCGGGGACAGGGTCCTACGAGCAGTACTTC
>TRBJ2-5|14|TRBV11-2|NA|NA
CASSSQVDRETQYF
TGTGCCAGCAGCTCCCAGGTTGACAGGGAGACCCAGTACTTC
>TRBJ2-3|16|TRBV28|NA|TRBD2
CASRRLAGGPKDTQYF
TGTGCCAGCAGGAGACTAGCGGGAGGGCCGAAAGATACGCAGTATTTT
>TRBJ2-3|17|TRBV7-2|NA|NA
CASSPQAPPLGGDTQYF
TGTGCCAGCAGCCCTCAGGCCCCCCCTCTGGGGGGTGATACGCAGTATTTT
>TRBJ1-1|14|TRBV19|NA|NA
CASSSRPRRTEAFF
TGTGCCAGTAGTTCCCGGCCGAGGCGCACTGAAGCTTTCTTT
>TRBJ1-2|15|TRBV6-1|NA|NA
CASSVLPGQGSGYTF
TGTGCCAGCAGTGTCCTCCCGGGACAAGGCTCTGGCTACACCTTC
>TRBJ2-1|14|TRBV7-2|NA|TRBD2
CASSHGLAGGEQFF
TGTGCCAGCAGCCACGGACTAGCGGGAGGGGAGCAGTTCTTC
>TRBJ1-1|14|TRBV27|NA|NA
CASSPNLGGTEAFF
TGTGCCAGCAGCCCCAATTTGGGCGGGACTGAAGCTTTCTTT
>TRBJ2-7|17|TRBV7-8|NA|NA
CASSGDRMGGVGGEQYF
TGTGCCAGCAGCGGAGACAGGATGGGGGGGGTTGGTGGCGAGCAGTACTTC
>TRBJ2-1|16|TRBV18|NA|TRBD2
CASSPRSSGGYNEQFF
TGTGCCAGCTCACCACGGAGTAGCGGGGGTTACAATGAGCAGTTCTTC
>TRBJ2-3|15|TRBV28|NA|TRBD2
CASSRWREGMDTQYF
TGTGCCAGCAGCCGGTGGCGGGAGGGGATGGATACGCAGTATTTT
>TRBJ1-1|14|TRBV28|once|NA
CASIKQGKNTEAFF
TGTGCCAGCATTAAACAGGGTAAGAACACTGAAGCTTTCTTT
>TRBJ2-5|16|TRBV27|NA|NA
CASSMLGGAGGETQYF
TGTGCCAGCAGTATGCTCGGGGGTGCAGGCGGGGAGACCCAGTACTTC
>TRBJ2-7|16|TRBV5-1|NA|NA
CASSPGHGGSAYEQYF
TGCGCCAGCAGCCCCGGTCATGGGGGCTCGGCCTACGAGCAGTACTTC
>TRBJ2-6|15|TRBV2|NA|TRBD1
CASSYRGQGANVLTF
TGTGCCAGCAGTTACAGGGGGCAAGGGGCCAACGTCCTGACTTTC
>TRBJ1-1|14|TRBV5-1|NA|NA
CASSIQGRGAEAFF
TGCGCCAGCAGCATACAGGGTCGAGGGGCTGAAGCTTTCTTT
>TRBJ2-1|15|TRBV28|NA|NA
CASSLGQAQGNEQFF
TGTGCCAGCAGTTTGGGGCAGGCCCAAGGCAATGAGCAGTTCTTC
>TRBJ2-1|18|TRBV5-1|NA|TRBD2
CASSLKVIGLAGGDEQFF
TGCGCCAGCAGCTTGAAGGTCATAGGACTAGCGGGAGGAGATGAGCAGTTCTTC
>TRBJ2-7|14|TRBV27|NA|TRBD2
CASSLFGGSYEQYF
TGTGCCAGCAGTTTATTCGGGGGGAGCTACGAGCAGTACTTC
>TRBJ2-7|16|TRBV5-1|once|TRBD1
CASSPDRSRGPYEQYF
TGCGCCAGCAGCCCGGACAGGTCTAGGGGTCCCTACGAGCAGTACTTC
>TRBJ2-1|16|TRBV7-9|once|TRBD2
CASTTSGSAEYNEQFF
TGTGCCAGCACGACTAGCGGGAGTGCCGAATACAATGAGCAGTTCTTC
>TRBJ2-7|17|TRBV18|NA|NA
CASSPPWTGKSSYEQYF
TGTGCCAGCTCACCACCATGGACTGGAAAGAGCTCCTACGAGCAGTACTTC
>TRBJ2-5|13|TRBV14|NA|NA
CASSQETPGLWYF
TGTGCCAGCAGCCAAGAAACCCCAGGGTTATGGTACTTC
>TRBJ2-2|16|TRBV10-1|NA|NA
CASRFSYGGPTGELFF
TGCGCCAGTAGGTTCTCGTACGGGGGGCCCACCGGGGAGCTGTTTTTT
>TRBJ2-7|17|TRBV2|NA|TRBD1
CASRVPRGALRGIEQYF
TGTGCCAGCAGGGTCCCCCGTGGCGCCCTCAGGGGGATCGAGCAGTACTTC
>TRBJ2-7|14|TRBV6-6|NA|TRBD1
CASSSGTGGREQYF
TGTGCCAGCAGTTCCGGGACAGGGGGCCGCGAGCAGTACTTC
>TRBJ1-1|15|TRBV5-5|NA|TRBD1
CASSFPTGVNTEAFF
TGTGCCAGCAGCTTCCCTACAGGGGTAAACACTGAAGCTTTCTTT
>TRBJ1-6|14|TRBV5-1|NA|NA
CASSLGGGNSPLHF
TGCGCCAGCAGCTTGGGAGGAGGTAATTCACCCCTCCACTTT
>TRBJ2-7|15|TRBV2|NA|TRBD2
CASSEPSGSTYEQYF
TGTGCCAGCAGTGAACCTAGCGGGAGTACCTACGAGCAGTACTTC
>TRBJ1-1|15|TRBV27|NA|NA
CASSLSLGSRWGAFF
TGTGCCAGCAGTTTATCCCTCGGGAGCCGCTGGGGAGCTTTCTTT
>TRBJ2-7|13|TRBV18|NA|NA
CASSPTRGYEQYF
TGTGCCAGCTCACCAACCAGGGGATACGAGCAGTACTTC
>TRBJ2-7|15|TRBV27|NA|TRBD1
CASSFRVTGGYEQYF
TGTGCCAGCAGTTTTAGGGTAACAGGGGGCTACGAGCAGTACTTC
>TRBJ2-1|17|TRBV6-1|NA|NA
CASSEARGGFPNNEQFF
TGTGCCAGCAGTGAAGCTAGAGGGGGTTTCCCCAACAATGAGCAGTTCTTC
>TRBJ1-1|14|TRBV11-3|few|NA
CASSPRQVHTEAFF
TGTGCCAGCAGCCCTAGACAGGTGCACACTGAAGCTTTCTTT
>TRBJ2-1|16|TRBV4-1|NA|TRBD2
CASSQGRTSGRNEQFF
TGCGCCAGCAGCCAGGGGCGGACTAGCGGGAGGAATGAGCAGTTCTTC
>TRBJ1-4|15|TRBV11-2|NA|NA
CASSRAKGVGEKLFF
TGTGCCAGCAGCCGGGCGAAAGGGGTTGGTGAAAAACTGTTTTTT